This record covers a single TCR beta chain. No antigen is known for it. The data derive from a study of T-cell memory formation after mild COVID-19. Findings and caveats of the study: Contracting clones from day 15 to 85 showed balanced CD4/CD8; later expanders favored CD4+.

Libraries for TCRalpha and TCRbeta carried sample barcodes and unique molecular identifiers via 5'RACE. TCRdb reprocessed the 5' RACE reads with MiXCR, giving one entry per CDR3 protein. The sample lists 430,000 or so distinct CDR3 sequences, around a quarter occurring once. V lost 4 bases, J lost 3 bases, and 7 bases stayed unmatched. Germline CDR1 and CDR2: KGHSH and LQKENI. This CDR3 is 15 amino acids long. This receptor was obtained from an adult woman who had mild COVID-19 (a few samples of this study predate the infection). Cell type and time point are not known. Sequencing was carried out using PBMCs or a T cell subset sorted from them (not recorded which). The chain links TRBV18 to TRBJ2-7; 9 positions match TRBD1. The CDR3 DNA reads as TGTGCCAGCTCACTTAGAGGACAGGGGCTCTACGAGCAGTACTTC. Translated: CASSLRGQGLYEQYF. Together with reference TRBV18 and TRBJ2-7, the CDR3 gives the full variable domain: NAGVMQNPRHLVRRRGQEARLRCSPMKGHSHVYWYRQLPEEGLKFMVYLQKENIIDESGMPKERFSAEFPKEGPSILRIQQVVRGDSAAYFCASSLRGQGLYEQYFGPGTRLTVT.